Listed below are T cell receptor beta chains from one sample, sequenced in a study of T cell responses to AZD1222 COVID-19 vaccine. Only in-frame clones appear in the TCRdb table, and some are missing; sequencing was by immunoSEQ multiplex PCR. Found here are more than 110,000 clones; the top ten clones hold about 2.2%. The material sequenced was peripheral blood. The source is an adult in good health. Each CDR3 is given with its conserved first and last residue. Each record gives: CDR3 DNA, CDR3 protein, J gene, D gene, V gene. D genes are given only for firm matches.

cdr3_nt: TGTGCACGTACTATAAACATTCAGTACTTC
cdr3_aa: CARTINIQYF
j_call: TRBJ2-4
d_call: .
v_call: TRBV7-6

cdr3_nt: TGTGCCAGCAGTACTCGACAGGGTAGCACAGATACGCAGTATTTT
cdr3_aa: CASSTRQGSTDTQYF
j_call: TRBJ2-3
d_call: TRBD1
v_call: TRBV6-5

cdr3_nt: TGTGCCAGCAGCTTAGGGTGGACAGGGGCGAACACTGAAGCTTTCTTT
cdr3_aa: CASSLGWTGANTEAFF
j_call: TRBJ1-1
d_call: TRBD1
v_call: TRBV7-9

cdr3_nt: TGTGCCAGCAGCCCAGGACAGTGGGGCACTGAAGCTTTCTTT
cdr3_aa: CASSPGQWGTEAFF
j_call: TRBJ1-1
d_call: .
v_call: TRBV3-1/TRBV3-2

cdr3_nt: TGCAGCGTTTCCGCTGAAGGGGGGAGCAATCAGCCCCAGCATTTT
cdr3_aa: CSVSAEGGSNQPQHF
j_call: TRBJ1-5
d_call: .
v_call: TRBV29-1

cdr3_nt: TGTGCCAGCAGTTGGCAGGGCCAGAACACTGAAGCTTTCTTT
cdr3_aa: CASSWQGQNTEAFF
j_call: TRBJ1-1
d_call: .
v_call: TRBV27

cdr3_nt: TGTGCCAGTAGTATAGACCTCGGACAGGTCTACTATGGCTACACCTTC
cdr3_aa: CASSIDLGQVYYGYTF
j_call: TRBJ1-2
d_call: TRBD1
v_call: TRBV19

cdr3_nt: TGTGCCAGCAGGACAAAAGAGAATTCACCCCTCCACTTT
cdr3_aa: CASRTKENSPLHF
j_call: TRBJ1-6
d_call: .
v_call: TRBV3-1/TRBV3-2

cdr3_nt: TGTGCCAGCAGGGTCGGGACAGGGAACACCGGGGAGCTGTTTTTT
cdr3_aa: CASRVGTGNTGELFF
j_call: TRBJ2-2
d_call: TRBD1
v_call: TRBV2

cdr3_nt: TGTGCCAGCAGTCACCACGGGGGCGCGCCGGGCTACACCTTC
cdr3_aa: CASSHHGGAPGYTF
j_call: TRBJ1-2
d_call: .
v_call: TRBV28

cdr3_nt: TGTGCCACCAGCAGACACCGGGGGCCCAGGGGCTATGGCTACACCTTC
cdr3_aa: CATSRHRGPRGYGYTF
j_call: TRBJ1-2
d_call: .
v_call: TRBV15

cdr3_nt: TGTGCCAGCAGAAAGGTCATTAGGGGTGGATCACCCCTCCACTTT
cdr3_aa: CASRKVIRGGSPLHF
j_call: TRBJ1-6
d_call: .
v_call: TRBV6-5

cdr3_nt: TGTGCCAGCAGGGAAGGGGACAGGGCGAACACTGAAGCTTTCTTT
cdr3_aa: CASREGDRANTEAFF
j_call: TRBJ1-1
d_call: TRBD1
v_call: TRBV28

cdr3_nt: TGTGCCAGCAGCTCCCTAACGGGGGGAGGAGAGACCCAGTACTTC
cdr3_aa: CASSSLTGGGETQYF
j_call: TRBJ2-5
d_call: TRBD2
v_call: TRBV5-5

cdr3_nt: TGTGCCAGCAGCCCCAGAGACACTGAAGCTTTCTTT
cdr3_aa: CASSPRDTEAFF
j_call: TRBJ1-1
d_call: .
v_call: TRBV7-9

cdr3_nt: TGTGCCATCTCAGCGGGGGCTCTTAGCACAGATACGCAGTATTTT
cdr3_aa: CAISAGALSTDTQYF
j_call: TRBJ2-3
d_call: TRBD2
v_call: TRBV10-3

cdr3_nt: TGTGCCACCAGTGAGACGACTAGCGGGGGACCGGGGACCCAGTACTTC
cdr3_aa: CATSETTSGGPGTQYF
j_call: TRBJ2-5
d_call: TRBD2
v_call: TRBV24-1

cdr3_nt: TGTGCCAGCAGCTTAAGAGGGGGAGGGAACCTTCGGGAGACCCAGTACTTC
cdr3_aa: CASSLRGGGNLRETQYF
j_call: TRBJ2-5
d_call: .
v_call: TRBV11-2

cdr3_nt: TGTGCCAGCAGCGTTGGGACAGCCCAAGAGACCCAGTACTTC
cdr3_aa: CASSVGTAQETQYF
j_call: TRBJ2-5
d_call: TRBD1
v_call: TRBV9

cdr3_nt: TGTGCCAGCAGTTTAGAGGAGACGAACGGCTACACCTTC
cdr3_aa: CASSLEETNGYTF
j_call: TRBJ1-2
d_call: .
v_call: TRBV12-3/TRBV12-4

cdr3_nt: TGTGCCTGGAGTCCGTCCATGGGTACCCTCCACTTT
cdr3_aa: CAWSPSMGTLHF
j_call: TRBJ1-6
d_call: .
v_call: TRBV30

cdr3_nt: TGTGCCACTACTAACAGGGGTGGTTATGGCTACACCTTC
cdr3_aa: CATTNRGGYGYTF
j_call: TRBJ1-2
d_call: TRBD1
v_call: TRBV19

cdr3_nt: TGTGCCAGCAGTTACTCGAGACCCCCCTCTGGAAACACCATATATTTT
cdr3_aa: CASSYSRPPSGNTIYF
j_call: TRBJ1-3
d_call: .
v_call: TRBV6-5

cdr3_nt: TGTGCCAGCAGCCAATTACAGGGAGGCTATGGCTACACCTTC
cdr3_aa: CASSQLQGGYGYTF
j_call: TRBJ1-2
d_call: .
v_call: TRBV6-5

cdr3_nt: TGTGCCAGCAGCCTGAGACAGGGAAAAAACATTCAGTACTTC
cdr3_aa: CASSLRQGKNIQYF
j_call: TRBJ2-4
d_call: TRBD1
v_call: TRBV2

cdr3_nt: TGTGCCAGCAGCGGACAGGGGGGGTTTAATGAAAAACTGTTTTTT
cdr3_aa: CASSGQGGFNEKLFF
j_call: TRBJ1-4
d_call: TRBD1
v_call: TRBV9

cdr3_nt: TGCAGCGGCCGAAGGACCGGACAGGGGAACACTGAAGCTTTCTTT
cdr3_aa: CSGRRTGQGNTEAFF
j_call: TRBJ1-1
d_call: TRBD1
v_call: TRBV29-1

cdr3_nt: TGTGCCAGCAGCAGGGACAGCCGCTCCTACGAGCAGTACTTC
cdr3_aa: CASSRDSRSYEQYF
j_call: TRBJ2-7
d_call: TRBD1
v_call: TRBV6-5

cdr3_nt: TGTGCCAGCAGTTACTCAGGGGGCGCGGGTTCACCCCTCCACTTT
cdr3_aa: CASSYSGGAGSPLHF
j_call: TRBJ1-6
d_call: TRBD1
v_call: TRBV6-5

cdr3_nt: TGTGCCAGCACCACCCAAAGGGGCTTTAACACTGAAGCTTTCTTT
cdr3_aa: CASTTQRGFNTEAFF
j_call: TRBJ1-1
d_call: .
v_call: TRBV18

cdr3_nt: TGTGCCAGCAGTTACCTCGTCGGACAGGGGGGCTACGAGCAGTACTTC
cdr3_aa: CASSYLVGQGGYEQYF
j_call: TRBJ2-7
d_call: TRBD1
v_call: TRBV6-5

cdr3_nt: TGTGCCAGCAGCCAAGATCCGGCCTCTGGAAACACCATATATTTT
cdr3_aa: CASSQDPASGNTIYF
j_call: TRBJ1-3
d_call: .
v_call: TRBV4-2

cdr3_nt: TGTGCCGCCCGACAGGGGATGAACACTGAAGCTTTCTTT
cdr3_aa: CAARQGMNTEAFF
j_call: TRBJ1-1
d_call: TRBD1
v_call: TRBV10-3

cdr3_nt: TGTGCCAGCAGCTACTATAGCGGGGCCGATGAGCAGTTCTTC
cdr3_aa: CASSYYSGADEQFF
j_call: TRBJ2-1
d_call: TRBD2
v_call: TRBV13

cdr3_nt: TGTGCCAGCAGTGAATTAAGGACAGGGATCTCTGGGGCCAACGTCCTGACTTTC
cdr3_aa: CASSELRTGISGANVLTF
j_call: TRBJ2-6
d_call: TRBD1
v_call: TRBV6-1

cdr3_nt: TGTGCCAGCATCGAACGAGACTATGGCTACACCTTC
cdr3_aa: CASIERDYGYTF
j_call: TRBJ1-2
d_call: .
v_call: TRBV6-5

cdr3_nt: TGTGCCAGCAGCCGTACGACAGGGGGGATCAGCACTGAAGCTTTCTTT
cdr3_aa: CASSRTTGGISTEAFF
j_call: TRBJ1-1
d_call: TRBD1
v_call: TRBV6-6

cdr3_nt: TGTGCCTACAGTACGGGGAGCAATCAGCCCCAGCATTTT
cdr3_aa: CAYSTGSNQPQHF
j_call: TRBJ1-5
d_call: .
v_call: TRBV30

cdr3_nt: TGTGCCAGCAGCCTCACAGGGCAACCTGGAAACACCATATATTTT
cdr3_aa: CASSLTGQPGNTIYF
j_call: TRBJ1-3
d_call: .
v_call: TRBV7-3

cdr3_nt: TGTGCCTGGGGGGACAGGGCTAACTATGGCTACACCTTC
cdr3_aa: CAWGDRANYGYTF
j_call: TRBJ1-2
d_call: TRBD1
v_call: TRBV30

cdr3_nt: TGTGCCAGTAGTGAAGGACAGGGGGATGGCTACACCTTC
cdr3_aa: CASSEGQGDGYTF
j_call: TRBJ1-2
d_call: TRBD1
v_call: TRBV19

cdr3_nt: TGTGCCAGCAGTAGACAGCGCGCGGTCAGTACACCCCTCCACTTT
cdr3_aa: CASSRQRAVSTPLHF
j_call: TRBJ1-6
d_call: .
v_call: TRBV7-2

cdr3_nt: TGTGCCAGCAGTGGTCATGAGACGAACACTGAAGCTTTCTTT
cdr3_aa: CASSGHETNTEAFF
j_call: TRBJ1-1
d_call: .
v_call: TRBV2

cdr3_nt: TGTGCCAGCAGCCGGGGGTGGGGCACAGATACGCAGTATTTT
cdr3_aa: CASSRGWGTDTQYF
j_call: TRBJ2-3
d_call: .
v_call: TRBV7-2

cdr3_nt: TGTGCCAGCAGCTCGGAGGAGGGTGGCAATCAGCCCCAGCATTTT
cdr3_aa: CASSSEEGGNQPQHF
j_call: TRBJ1-5
d_call: .
v_call: TRBV7-6

cdr3_nt: TGTGCCAGCAGTTACTCGGCGGCCTCTAGCACAGATACGCAGTATTTT
cdr3_aa: CASSYSAASSTDTQYF
j_call: TRBJ2-3
d_call: .
v_call: TRBV6-6

cdr3_nt: TGTGCCAGCCTACTGGTACCCCAGCCGCGCGGCTATGGCTACACCTTC
cdr3_aa: CASLLVPQPRGYGYTF
j_call: TRBJ1-2
d_call: .
v_call: TRBV2

cdr3_nt: TGTGCCAGCAGCCCGGGGGGTCGGGATTCACCCCTCCACTTT
cdr3_aa: CASSPGGRDSPLHF
j_call: TRBJ1-6
d_call: .
v_call: TRBV3-1/TRBV3-2

cdr3_nt: TGTGCCAGTAGTATAGGGCACTTTAGCAATCAGCCCCAGCATTTT
cdr3_aa: CASSIGHFSNQPQHF
j_call: TRBJ1-5
d_call: .
v_call: TRBV19

cdr3_nt: TGTGCCAGCAGACTAGCGGGGGTATGGGATACGCAGTATTTT
cdr3_aa: CASRLAGVWDTQYF
j_call: TRBJ2-3
d_call: TRBD2
v_call: TRBV6-5

cdr3_nt: TGTGCCAGCAGCTTAGGGGGGACCGGGGAGCTGTTTTTT
cdr3_aa: CASSLGGTGELFF
j_call: TRBJ2-2
d_call: .
v_call: TRBV7-9

cdr3_nt: TGTGCCAGCAGCCAAGTACCGGGATCTGGAAACACCATATATTTT
cdr3_aa: CASSQVPGSGNTIYF
j_call: TRBJ1-3
d_call: .
v_call: TRBV3-1/TRBV3-2

cdr3_nt: TGTGCCAGCAGCTCCTTGCGCGGGGGGGGCACAGATACGCAGTATTTT
cdr3_aa: CASSSLRGGGTDTQYF
j_call: TRBJ2-3
d_call: TRBD2
v_call: TRBV7-3

cdr3_nt: TGTGCCAGCAGGAGGGGAGCTAATGAAAAACTGTTTTTT
cdr3_aa: CASRRGANEKLFF
j_call: TRBJ1-4
d_call: .
v_call: TRBV28